This T cell receptor beta chain is drawn from a study of blood T cell repertoires in COVID-19. The wider study: Nucleic acid was either cDNA or gDNA, and it came from T cells, B-cell-depleted T cells, or PBMCs.

Assay used: immunoSEQ multiplex PCR; TCRdb lists only in-frame clones, some missing. In the table there are approximately 200,000 clones, about 90% of which are singletons. Germline lookup yields CDR1 MNHEY and CDR2 SVGAGI. The CDR3 has 16 residues. V was clipped by 2 bases and J by 5 bases; unmatched bases: 7. The material sequenced was PBMCs or T cells enriched from blood (not recorded which). The chain uses TRBV6-5 and TRBJ1-2, with 11 bases lining up with TRBD1. This TCR came from a woman aged 25-40 years who had recovered from COVID-19. CDR3 bases: TGTGCCAGCAGTTACGGGACAGGGGGGGTTGGATATGGCTACACCTTC. Protein: CASSYGTGGVGYGYTF.